Listed below are T cell receptor beta chains from one sample, sequenced in a study of T cells after yellow fever vaccination. TCRdb re-derived calls from the 5' RACE reads in MiXCR, one entry per CDR3 protein. The top ten clones hold approximately 18% of a sample with about 340,000 distinct CDR3 sequences, 8.7% of them seen once. The sample consisted of PBMCs, taken on the day of the first yellow fever vaccination. The receptor set was obtained from a man aged 18 to 29 who received the YFV17D yellow fever vaccine. Both conserved end residues are trimmed from each CDR3.

v_gene: TRBV18; j_gene: TRBJ1-1; CDR3aa: ASSRGGGLGKNTEAF
v_gene: TRBV12-3/TRBV12-4; j_gene: TRBJ2-1; CDR3aa: ASSGTGQF
v_gene: TRBV7-2; j_gene: TRBJ1-1; CDR3aa: ASSTDRVGAF
v_gene: TRBV19; j_gene: TRBJ2-1; CDR3aa: ASSRDSGSSYNEQF
v_gene: TRBV20-1; j_gene: TRBJ2-7; CDR3aa: SATGARAYEQY
v_gene: TRBV7-8; j_gene: TRBJ2-1; CDR3aa: ASSAQIGMSEQF
v_gene: TRBV4-3; j_gene: TRBJ1-5; CDR3aa: ASSQDPLINQPQH
v_gene: TRBV7-6; j_gene: TRBJ1-6; CDR3aa: ASSPRYSGYNSPLH
v_gene: TRBV5-4; j_gene: TRBJ2-1; CDR3aa: ASSWGLAGWTSEQF
v_gene: TRBV5-1; j_gene: TRBJ1-4; CDR3aa: ASSFKAVGEKLF
v_gene: TRBV10-3; j_gene: TRBJ1-2; CDR3aa: AISDGPLAGYT
v_gene: TRBV20-1; j_gene: TRBJ2-5; CDR3aa: SARKYQETQY
v_gene: TRBV7-2; j_gene: TRBJ2-1; CDR3aa: ASIKGHLYNEQF
v_gene: TRBV5-4; j_gene: TRBJ2-5; CDR3aa: ASSSGAGAGQETQY
v_gene: TRBV12-3/TRBV12-4; j_gene: TRBJ1-2; CDR3aa: ASSGDRGSYGYT
v_gene: TRBV27; j_gene: TRBJ2-1; CDR3aa: ASSLWVASSYNEQF
v_gene: TRBV6-5; j_gene: TRBJ1-1; CDR3aa: ASSYSKNAGLNTEAF
v_gene: TRBV5-1; j_gene: TRBJ2-7; CDR3aa: ASSLQTESYEQY
v_gene: TRBV15; j_gene: TRBJ2-2; CDR3aa: ATSRAGLAGVGELF
v_gene: TRBV20-1; j_gene: TRBJ1-2; CDR3aa: SAASPTGGYT
v_gene: TRBV5-4; j_gene: TRBJ2-4; CDR3aa: ASSLTSGGARKLGNIQY
v_gene: TRBV30; j_gene: TRBJ2-6; CDR3aa: AWGLDLGANVLT
v_gene: TRBV20-1; j_gene: TRBJ1-4; CDR3aa: SALPMDNHPNEKLF
v_gene: TRBV4-1; j_gene: TRBJ1-2; CDR3aa: ASSQAGARLSWGYGYT
v_gene: TRBV5-1; j_gene: TRBJ1-2; CDR3aa: ASSPRRYGYT
v_gene: TRBV15; j_gene: TRBJ2-6; CDR3aa: ATSRDRGSSGANVLT
v_gene: TRBV25-1; j_gene: TRBJ2-3; CDR3aa: ASSGAGLVDTQY
v_gene: TRBV7-8; j_gene: TRBJ2-7; CDR3aa: ASSFTRGAYEQY
v_gene: TRBV11-1; j_gene: TRBJ1-2; CDR3aa: ASSPVPFIYGYT
v_gene: TRBV11-2; j_gene: TRBJ2-7; CDR3aa: ASSLEEGVLEQY
v_gene: TRBV20-1; j_gene: TRBJ2-1; CDR3aa: SYLGGNEQF
v_gene: TRBV5-1; j_gene: TRBJ2-6; CDR3aa: ASSLTGANVLT
v_gene: TRBV5-1; j_gene: TRBJ2-1; CDR3aa: ASSLEGQTYNEQF
v_gene: TRBV13; j_gene: TRBJ1-1; CDR3aa: ASRYDSRNTEAF
v_gene: TRBV20-1; j_gene: TRBJ1-2; CDR3aa: SARKPGQGAGGYT
v_gene: TRBV4-1; j_gene: TRBJ2-4; CDR3aa: ASSHAAGQKNIQY
v_gene: TRBV7-9; j_gene: TRBJ2-5; CDR3aa: ASSFGQPQETQY
v_gene: TRBV5-1; j_gene: TRBJ2-1; CDR3aa: ASSSGSGISYNEQF
v_gene: TRBV4-1; j_gene: TRBJ2-1; CDR3aa: ASSPRPGWTADLGNEQF
v_gene: TRBV28; j_gene: TRBJ2-4; CDR3aa: ASSFLVATDRGENIQY
v_gene: TRBV6-1; j_gene: TRBJ2-5; CDR3aa: ASRPTGGRETQY